What follows are 31 T cell receptor beta chains derived from one specimen sequenced in a study of technical replicates of blood from a few donors. Sequencing was performed with immunoSEQ multiplex PCR; in TCRdb, only in-frame clones are kept and a portion is missing. The profile shows around 80,000 clones, roughly 93% of them singletons. Sequences were obtained from T cells isolated from PBMCs. These receptors came from a human donor in good health.

The chain carries TRBV11-3 and TRBJ1-6, with TRBD1 matching 7 bases. Unmatched junction bases numbered 11, after V lost 2 bases and J lost 7 bases. Germline V gives CDR1 SGHNT, CDR2 YENEEA. The CDR3 spans 17 residues. The CDR3 coding sequence is TGTGCCAGCAGCTTAATTCATTTCGGGGGACAGAATTCACCCCTCCACTTT. As protein: CASSLIHFGGQNSPLHF.

The chain carries TRBV5-1 and TRBJ2-1; 11 bases map to TRBD2. The J segment lost 6 bases and the V segment lost 4 bases, leaving 3 bases of the junction unmatched. This CDR3 is 14 amino acids long. Germline CDR1 and CDR2: SGHRS and YFSETQ. The chain's CDR3 is CASSTGTSGNEQFF. In DNA form, the CDR3 reads TGCGCCAGCAGCACCGGGACTAGCGGCAATGAGCAGTTCTTC.

This sequence joins TRBV4-1 and TRBJ1-2; D call uncertain. Looked up from germline, CDR1 is MGHRA and CDR2 is YSYEKL. V lost 1 base and J lost 2, with 14 bases in between. The CDR3 contains 16 residues. The CDR3 is CASSQGVGSGNYGYTF. As DNA, the CDR3 is TGCGCCAGCAGCCAAGGGGTGGGGTCGGGGAACTATGGCTACACCTTC.

Notes on this clone: At one of its ends the junction is not consistent with the germline gene, which may arise from a read error. V gene TRBV6-1 combines with J gene TRBJ2-3, with 11 bases aligning to TRBD2. The CDR3 loop spans 16 amino acids. Germline values: CDR1 MNHNS, CDR2 SASEGT. In DNA form, the CDR3 reads TGTGCCAGCAATGAACTAGCGGGGGCCCCACTAGATACGCAGTATTTT. It codes for CASNELAGAPLDTQYF.

The chain employs TRBV5-5 and TRBJ1-2; D remains unclear. Trimming cost V 2 bases and J 2 bases, with 13 bases left between them. The CDR3 spans 15 residues. CDR1 SGHKS and CDR2 YYEKEE come from the germline V gene (reference sequence). CDR3 in amino acids: CASSFYPADNYGYTF. CDR3 sequence (DNA): TGTGCCAGCAGCTTTTATCCAGCGGACAACTATGGCTACACCTTC.

The V and J genes are TRBV30 and TRBJ2-1; weak D call: TRBD1 (6 bases). V lost 3 bases and J 3 bases, leaving 12 bases between the germline ends. CDR3 length: 14 amino acids. CDR1 GTSNPN and CDR2 SVGIG come from the germline V gene (reference sequence). The DNA of the CDR3 is TGTGCCTGGAGGGGAGACAGGAGCTACAATGAGCAGTTCTTC. Its protein is CAWRGDRSYNEQFF. The full variable domain, with the rest looked up from reference TRBV30 and TRBJ2-1, is SQTIHQWPATLVQPVGSPLSLECTVEGTSNPNLYWYRQAAGRGLQLLFYSVGIGQISSEVPQNLSASRPQDRQFILSSKKLLLSDSGFYLCAWRGDRSYNEQFFGPGTRLTVL.

The chain employs TRBV4-2 and TRBJ2-2, with TRBD1 identical over 12 bases. The length of the CDR3 is 17 residues. Germline assignment: CDR1 LGHNA and CDR2 YNFKEQ. Trimming took 4 bases from V and 0 from J; bases not matched to a gene: 3. The CDR3: CASSPGQGAANTGELFF. The DNA for the CDR3 is TGTGCCAGCAGCCCGGGACAGGGGGCGGCGAACACCGGGGAGCTGTTTTTT.

The CDR3 spells CASSLADTRRGYTF. In DNA, the CDR3 is TGCGCCAGCAGCTTGGCGGACACCCGGCGGGGCTACACCTTC. This sequence joins TRBV5-1 and TRBJ1-2; weak D call: TRBD1 (5 bases). Trimming shortened V by 0 bases and J by 8 bases, and 14 bases separated the two germline ends. The germline CDR1 and CDR2 sequences are SGHRS and YFSETQ. The CDR3 length is 14 residues. The full variable domain, rest sourced from reference TRBV5-1 and TRBJ1-2, is KAGVTQTPRYLIKTRGQQVTLSCSPISGHRSVSWYQQTPGQGLQFLFEYFSETQRNKGNFPGRFSGRQFSNSRSEMNVSTLELGDSALYLCASSLADTRRGYTFGSGTRLTVV.

The V gene is TRBV5-1, the J gene TRBJ2-5; TRBD2 might be the D (5 bases). The CDR3 loop spans 16 amino acids. Germline values: CDR1 SGHRS, CDR2 YFSETQ. Trimming left V 0 bases short and J 2 bases short, with 14 bases between. CDR3 loop: CASSLERDSPQETQYF. As DNA, the CDR3 is TGCGCCAGCAGCTTGGAACGGGATAGTCCGCAAGAGACCCAGTACTTC.

The chain uses TRBV2 and TRBJ1-1; no clear D. The CDR3 has 14 amino acids. Germline V gene sequence: CDR1 SNHLY, CDR2 FYNNEI. The V and J ends lost 1 base and 1 base respectively, with 7 bases between them. Here the CDR3 DNA reads TGTGCCAGCAGTGAAGGAGTCGGGAACACTGAAGCTTTCTTT. Residues: CASSEGVGNTEAFF.

V gene TRBV9 combines with J gene TRBJ1-1; TRBD1 aligns across 8 bases. Losses at the gene ends were 3 bases for V and 0 bases for J; bases not matched to a gene: 10. This CDR3 comprises 17 residues. The germline gives CDR1 SGDLS, CDR2 YYNGEE. The CDR3 DNA is TGTGCCAGCAGCGGAACCGGGACAGGACCCATGAACACTGAAGCTTTCTTT. Protein sequence: CASSGTGTGPMNTEAFF.

The rearrangement uses TRBV19 and TRBJ1-2; 8 nucleotides align to TRBD1. This CDR3 has 15 amino acids. V trimming: 6 bases; J trimming: 5 bases; junction bases outside the gene matches: 11. Germline V lookup: CDR1 LNHDA, CDR2 SQIVND (reference sequence). CDR3 DNA: TGTGCCAGTAGCCTCTGGGACAGGACGCCTTATGGCTACACCTTC. It is translated as CASSLWDRTPYGYTF.

The chain joins TRBV7-9 to TRBJ1-1; TRBD1 is a possible D gene (5 bases). CDR1 is SEHNR, CDR2 FQNEAQ, per germline (reference sequence). The V end was cut by 1 base, the J end by 8 bases, with 20 bases between. CDR3 length: 16 residues. CDR3 coding DNA: TGTGCCAGCAGCTTAGATAGGTGGCAGGGCCCTTCCGAAGCTTTCTTT. Translating gives CASSLDRWQGPSEAFF.

This chain links TRBV11-1 with TRBJ1-2; tentatively, D is TRBD1 (6 bases). Germline CDR1 is SGHAT and CDR2 is FQDESV (reference sequence). This CDR3 is built from 14 residues. Between the trimmed V and J ends, which lost 7 bases and 3 bases, there was a span of 15 bases. CDR3 protein: CASKGQYDYYGYTF. The CDR3 DNA sequence: TGTGCCAGCAAAGGACAGTACGACTACTATGGCTACACCTTC.

This clone was seen a single time. The J gene is TRBJ1-5, the V gene TRBV21-1. TRBV21-1 is designated a pseudogene. The CDR3 has 14 amino acids. Here the CDR3 DNA reads TGTGCCAGCAGCAGAGGGCCAAACGATCAGCCCCAGCATTTT. This translates into CASSRGPNDQPQHF.

The rearrangement links TRBV13 to TRBJ2-1, with 13 bases fitting TRBD2. CDR1 and CDR2 (germline): PRHDT, FYEKMQ (reference sequence). V gave up 5 bases and J gave up 8 bases; unmatched junction bases: 9. The CDR3 is 16 amino acids. The CDR3 region has the DNA TGTGCCAGCAGCGCCTGGACTAGCGGGAGTATCCATGAGCAGTTCTTC. Encoded protein: CASSAWTSGSIHEQFF.

V usage is TRBV6-5 and J usage is TRBJ1-2; no clear D gene. The CDR3 has 12 residues. Germline V gene sequence: CDR1 MNHEY, CDR2 SVGAGI. Trimming took off 8 bases at V and 1 base at J, with 8 bases between the two ends. CDR3 in amino acids: CASGEGNYGYTF. CDR3 coding DNA: TGTGCCAGCGGGGAGGGTAACTATGGCTACACCTTC.

This clone has just a few counts. This chain joins TRBV27 and TRBJ2-7; a possible D gene is TRBD2 (5 bases). The germline gives CDR1 MNHEY, CDR2 SMNVEV (reference sequence). V dropped 3 bases and J dropped 4 bases, with 10 bases sitting between them. The CDR3 is 13 amino acids. Here the CDR3 reads CASSFQRGYEQYF. The CDR3 DNA reads TGTGCCAGCAGTTTTCAGCGAGGGTACGAGCAGTACTTC.

There are a few counts of this clone. This sequence joins TRBV6-6 and TRBJ1-1; 7 bases match TRBD1. CDR1 MNHNY and CDR2 SVGAGI come from the germline V gene (reference sequence). CDR3 length: 13 residues. V was clipped by 0 bases and J by 11 bases; unmatched bases: 6. This chain's CDR3 is CASSYSGGELAFF. CDR3 DNA: TGTGCCAGCAGTTACTCAGGGGGCGAACTCGCTTTCTTT.

The chain couples TRBV7-2 to TRBJ1-2; D is possibly TRBD1 (6 bases). The CDR3 loop spans 15 amino acids. The germline V and J ends were trimmed by 2 bases and 5 bases, with 15 bases remaining between them. From germline, CDR1 is SGHTA and CDR2 FQGNSA. DNA for the CDR3: TGTGCCAGCAGCTTACCGGGACACGAGGCATATGGCTACACCTTC. It codes for CASSLPGHEAYGYTF.

This chain links TRBV6-1 with TRBJ2-7; no definite D call. Germline V gene data show CDR1 as MNHNS and CDR2 as SASEGT. Trimming stripped 6 bases from V and 2 bases from J, with 8 bases between. This CDR3 has 12 residues. The CDR3 spells CASSDTTYEQYF. The CDR3, as DNA: TGTGCCAGCAGCGATACAACCTACGAGCAGTACTTC.

The chain joins TRBV2 to TRBJ2-7; 13 bases map to TRBD2. V lost 1 base, J lost 5 bases, and 2 bases stayed unmatched. The CDR3 loop spans 15 amino acids. Looked up from germline, CDR1 is SNHLY and CDR2 is FYNNEI. This CDR3 is CASSEEGLAGHEQYF. For the CDR3, the DNA is TGTGCCAGCAGTGAAGAGGGACTAGCGGGACACGAGCAGTACTTC.

The CDR3 bases are TGTGCCAGCAGTGAACCCACAGGGGTCGTCGGGGAGCTGTTTTTT. This encodes CASSEPTGVVGELFF. This chain links TRBV6-1 with TRBJ2-2; 7 bases agree with TRBD1. CDR3 length equals 15 residues. V shed 2 bases and J 7 bases; nucleotides not matched to a gene: 7. Germline CDR1 and CDR2: MNHNS and SASEGT.

The chain links TRBV19 to TRBJ1-1; 10 bases map to TRBD1. The CDR3 spans 14 residues. Germline V gene data show CDR1 as LNHDA and CDR2 as SQIVND (reference sequence). Trimming removed 9 bases from V and 5 bases from J; junction bases left unmatched: 9. The CDR3 DNA reads TGTGCCAGCCGACAGGGGGCCTCGCGGACTGAAGCTTTCTTT. Translated: CASRQGASRTEAFF. Filled out from reference TRBV19 and TRBJ1-1, the complete variable domain reads DGGITQSPKYLFRKEGQNVTLSCEQNLNHDAMYWYRQDPGQGLRLIYYSQIVNDFQKGDIAEGYSVSREKKESFPLTVTSAQKNPTAFYLCASRQGASRTEAFFGQGTRLTVV.

The chain links TRBV25-1 to TRBJ2-6; D not resolved. V lost 4 bases and J lost 11, with 6 bases in between. CDR3 length equals 11 residues. Germline lookup yields CDR1 MGHDK and CDR2 SYGVNS. The CDR3 is CASSGLDVLTF. The CDR3, as DNA: TGTGCCAGCAGTGGGCTAGACGTCCTGACTTTC. The full variable domain, its missing parts supplied by reference TRBV25-1 and TRBJ2-6, is EADIYQTPRYLVIGTGKKITLECSQTMGHDKMYWYQQDPGMELHLIHYSYGVNSTEKGDLSSESTVSRIRTEHFPLTLESARPSHTSQYLCASSGLDVLTFGAGSRLTVL.

The J gene is TRBJ1-1, the V gene TRBV5-1; D is ambiguous. This CDR3 has 14 residues. The V gene lost 0 bases and the J gene lost 1 base, with 7 bases spanning the gap. CDR1 and CDR2 (germline): SGHRS, YFSETQ. CDR3: CASSLGQANTEAFF. The CDR3 DNA follows: TGCGCCAGCAGCTTGGGACAAGCGAACACTGAAGCTTTCTTT.

The rearrangement uses TRBV6-5 and TRBJ2-7; 7 bases map to TRBD2. This CDR3 is 15 amino acids long. V lost 8 bases to trimming and J lost 0 bases; unmatched junction nucleotides: 10. Germline CDR1 MNHEY, CDR2 SVGAGI. CDR3 protein: CASGSSGRNSYEQYF. Here the CDR3 DNA reads TGTGCCAGCGGAAGTTCCGGGAGGAACTCCTACGAGCAGTACTTC.

This chain uses TRBV19 with TRBJ1-1; 9 bases agree with TRBD1. J gave up 3 bases and V 8 bases, and 1 base lay outside the gene matches. CDR1 and CDR2 from the germline V gene are LNHDA and SQIVND (reference sequence). The CDR3 consists of 12 residues. The CDR3 nucleotides read TGTGCCAGTGGACAGGGGTACACTGAAGCTTTCTTT. Amino acids: CASGQGYTEAFF. The whole variable domain, remainder taken from reference TRBV19 and TRBJ1-1, is DGGITQSPKYLFRKEGQNVTLSCEQNLNHDAMYWYRQDPGQGLRLIYYSQIVNDFQKGDIAEGYSVSREKKESFPLTVTSAQKNPTAFYLCASGQGYTEAFFGQGTRLTVV.

The genes are TRBV7-9 and TRBJ1-4, with D unclear. There are 13 residues in the CDR3. The ends were cut back, 8 bases at V and 5 bases at J, with 12 bases in the middle. Per the germline V gene, CDR1 is SEHNR and CDR2 is FQNEAQ (reference sequence). The CDR3 DNA is TGTGCCAGCGGTGGGAGATTAAATGAAAAACTGTTTTTT. The encoded protein is CASGGRLNEKLFF. Combining the CDR3 with reference TRBV7-9 and TRBJ1-4 gives the whole variable domain DTGVSQNPRHKITKRGQNVTFRCDPISEHNRLYWYRQTLGQGPEFLTYFQNEAQLEKSRLLSDRFSAERPKGSFSTLEIQRTEQGDSAMYLCASGGRLNEKLFFGSGTQLSVL.

CDR3 coding DNA: TGTGCCAGCTCACCACCCCGGAGCAACAATCAGCCCCAGCATTTT. Translated, it gives CASSPPRSNNQPQHF. The rearrangement joins TRBV18 to TRBJ1-5, with D unclear. This CDR3 is built from 15 residues. The V end lost 0 bases, the J end lost 3 bases, and 9 bases lay between the germline ends. CDR1 is KGHSH and CDR2 is LQKENI in the germline V gene.

The chain links TRBV7-2 to TRBJ2-2; no firm D call. Germline V gene data show CDR1 as SGHTA and CDR2 as FQGNSA. The CDR3 is made up of 15 amino acids. The germline V and J ends were trimmed by 3 bases and 2 bases, with 10 bases remaining between them. Written as DNA, the CDR3 is TGTGCCAGCAGCTTTGACTTCCGCAACACCGGGGAGCTGTTTTTT. It specifies CASSFDFRNTGELFF.